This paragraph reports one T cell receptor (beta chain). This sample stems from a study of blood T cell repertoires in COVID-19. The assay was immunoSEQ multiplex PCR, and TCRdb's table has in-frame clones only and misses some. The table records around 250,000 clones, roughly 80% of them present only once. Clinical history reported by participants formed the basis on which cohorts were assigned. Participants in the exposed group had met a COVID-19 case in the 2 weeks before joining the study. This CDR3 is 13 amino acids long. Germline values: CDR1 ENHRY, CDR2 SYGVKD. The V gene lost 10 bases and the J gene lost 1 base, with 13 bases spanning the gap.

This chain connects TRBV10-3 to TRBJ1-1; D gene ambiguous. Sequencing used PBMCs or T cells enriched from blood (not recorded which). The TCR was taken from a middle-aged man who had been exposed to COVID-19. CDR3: CATTPAGNTEAFF. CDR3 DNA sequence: TGTGCCACCACACCGGCAGGGAACACTGAAGCTTTCTTT.